What follows are 30 T cell receptor beta chains derived from one specimen sequenced in a study of human T cells and chemical hapten exposure. MiXCR, run by TCRdb on the RACE reads, gives a single entry per CDR3 protein. The sample has about 68,000 distinct CDR3 sequences; approximately 11% are singletons. Time point reported: pre-sensitization, week 0. Documented treatment: therapeutic diphenylcyclopropenone sensitization with weekly scalp DPC. This sample comprised whole blood, obtained in connection with sensitization to the hapten diphenylcyclopropenone (DPC). These receptors came from a woman aged 50 to 65 with alopecia areata. Some clones in this sample may be carry-over from other donors' samples.

This clonotype came up a few times. The rearrangement links TRBV2 to TRBJ1-6; 9 bases align to TRBD1. There are 16 residues in the CDR3. J gave up 7 bases and V 6 bases, and 10 bases lay outside the gene matches. From germline, CDR1 is SNHLY and CDR2 FYNNEI. The CDR3 DNA reads as TGTGCCAGCAGCGCCCTCCCGACAGGGGGGAATTCACCCCTCCACTTT. Protein: CASSALPTGGNSPLHF.

The J gene is TRBJ2-1, the V gene TRBV2; D possibly corresponds to TRBD2 (6 bases). In germline, CDR1 is SNHLY, CDR2 FYNNEI. The V end was cut by 8 bases, the J end by 1 base, with 9 bases between. CDR3 length equals 13 residues. The CDR3 DNA is TGTGCCAGCCGGGACTGGTCCTACAATGAGCAGTTCTTC. Residues: CASRDWSYNEQFF. Full variable domain (outside the CDR3, taken from reference TRBV2 and TRBJ2-1): EPEVTQTPSHQVTQMGQEVILRCVPISNHLYFYWYRQILGQKVEFLVSFYNNEISEKSEIFDDQFSVERPDGSNFTLKIRSTKLEDSAMYFCASRDWSYNEQFFGPGTRLTVL.

The chain has TRBV2 and TRBJ2-1; no firm D call. V was cut by 3 bases and J by 6 bases, with 0 bases left in between. The CDR3 has 10 amino acids. Germline CDR1 and CDR2: SNHLY and FYNNEI. The CDR3, as DNA: TGTGCCAGCAGTGACAATGAGCAGTTCTTC. Protein sequence: CASSDNEQFF.

The chain recombines TRBV27 with TRBJ1-2, with TRBD1 as a possible D gene (6 bases). V was cut by 6 bases and J by 3 bases, with 8 bases left in between. The CDR3 totals 12 residues. Germline CDR1 and CDR2: MNHEY and SMNVEV (reference sequence). The CDR3 DNA follows: TGTGCCAGCAGAGGACAGCACTATGGCTACACCTTC. It is translated as CASRGQHYGYTF.

The chain recombines TRBV6-2 or TRBV6-3 with TRBJ1-1; no clear D gene. Looked up from germline, CDR1 is MNHEY and CDR2 is SVGEGT. The germline V and J ends were trimmed by 6 bases and 3 bases, with 11 bases remaining between them. There are 13 residues in the CDR3. CDR3 DNA: TGTGCCAGCAGCTACCAAGGGTACACTGAAGCTTTCTTT. It codes for CASSYQGYTEAFF.

The table lists this clonotype with a few counts. The gene calls are TRBV6-2 or TRBV6-3 and TRBJ1-2; D not resolved. Looked up from germline, CDR1 is MNHEY and CDR2 is SVGEGT. V dropped 0 bases and J dropped 7 bases, with 9 bases sitting between them. This CDR3 has 13 residues. In DNA form, the CDR3 reads TGTGCCAGCAGTTACTCGGGTCCTGGTGGCTACACCTTC. This translates into CASSYSGPGGYTF.

The genes are TRBV29-1 and TRBJ2-7; TRBD2 matches at 8 bases. With 5 bases clipped from V and 0 bases from J, the junction kept 0 bases outside the gene matches. In germline, CDR1 is SQVTM, CDR2 ANQGSEA. CDR3 size: 12 residues. The CDR3 bases are TGCAGCGTTAGCGGGGGCTCCTACGAGCAGTACTTC. Translation gives CSVSGGSYEQYF.

This clonotype was seen repeatedly, ten times or more. The chain has TRBV20-1 and TRBJ1-5; no clear D gene. This CDR3 is built from 13 residues. The V end was cut by 1 base, the J end by 5 bases, with 9 bases between. Germline CDR1 DFQATT, CDR2 SNEGSKA (reference sequence). CDR3: CSARGTVHQPQHF. For the CDR3, the DNA is TGCAGTGCTAGAGGAACAGTCCATCAGCCCCAGCATTTT.

This clonotype was seen a handful of times. The chain is built from TRBV28 and TRBJ2-7; unclear D gene. This CDR3 has 14 amino acids. Trimming cost V 7 bases and J 3 bases, with 16 bases left between them. Germline V gene sequence: CDR1 MDHEN, CDR2 SYDVKM. The CDR3 DNA follows: TGTGCCAGCACCGAAAACACTAACAACTACGAGCAGTACTTC. It yields the protein CASTENTNNYEQYF.

This clonotype was observed at least ten times. The chain joins TRBV21-1 to TRBJ2-4. TRBV21-1 is labeled a pseudogene. The CDR3 runs 14 residues. CDR3 sequence reads: CASSAGRAKNIQYF. The CDR3 nucleotides read TGTGCCAGCAGCGCAGGACGTGCCAAAAACATTCAGTACTTC.

CDR3 bases: TGTGCCAGCAGCTCCCGGGACAGGGCTAACTATGGCTACACCTTC. Translation gives CASSSRDRANYGYTF. This chain connects TRBV7-2 to TRBJ1-2; 9 bases align to TRBD1. V shed 4 bases, J shed 0 bases, and the junction held 3 bases outside the gene matches. This CDR3 region has 15 residues. Germline lookup yields CDR1 SGHTA and CDR2 FQGNSA.

The table lists this clonotype with many counts. The V call is TRBV20-1, the J call TRBJ1-1; the D gene is possibly TRBD1 (5 bases). CDR3 length: 14 residues. CDR1 and CDR2 (germline): DFQATT, SNEGSKA (reference sequence). V was trimmed by 3 bases and J by 4 bases, leaving 15 bases between them. This CDR3 is CSASYRGGGTEAFF. The CDR3 DNA follows: TGCAGTGCTAGTTATCGGGGCGGGGGCACTGAAGCTTTCTTT.

This clonotype has a count of ten or more. The chain links TRBV29-1 to TRBJ1-2; TRBD1 matches 12 bases. Germline CDR1 SQVTM, CDR2 ANQGSEA. Trimming removed 7 bases from V and 8 bases from J; junction bases left unmatched: 5. This CDR3 contains 12 residues. For the CDR3, the DNA is TGCAGCGGTGGGACAGGGGGCGAGGGCTACACCTTC. This translates into CSGGTGGEGYTF. The full variable domain, in which reference TRBV29-1 and TRBJ1-2 provide the parts outside the CDR3, is SAVISQKPSRDICQRGTSLTIQCQVDSQVTMMFWYRQQPGQSLTLIATANQGSEATYESGFVIDKFPISRPNLTFSTLTVSNMSPEDSSIYLCSGGTGGEGYTFGSGTRLTVV.

This clonotype was seen only a few times. The chain joins TRBV4-1 to TRBJ2-3; TRBD1 aligns across 10 bases. The CDR3 contains 16 residues. Germline CDR1 reads MGHRA; CDR2 reads YSYEKL. With V trimmed by 1 base and J by 2 bases, 3 bases remained unmatched. The DNA for the CDR3 is TGCGCCAGCAGCCAAGGGGACAGGGGCACCACAGATACGCAGTATTTT. Translated: CASSQGDRGTTDTQYF.

This clonotype was seen only a few times. This chain connects TRBV20-1 to TRBJ1-1; 8 bases align to TRBD1. Trimming took 5 bases from V and 5 from J; bases not matched to a gene: 19. Germline V gives CDR1 DFQATT, CDR2 SNEGSKA (reference sequence). The CDR3 has 17 residues. The CDR3 here is CSAPGGARGLQKTEAFF. CDR3 DNA sequence: TGCAGTGCTCCGGGAGGGGCCAGGGGGCTTCAGAAAACTGAAGCTTTCTTT.

There are many counts of this clonotype. J is TRBJ2-3 and V is TRBV3-1, with 13 bases aligning to TRBD2. J gave up 2 bases and V 5 bases, and 7 bases lay outside the gene matches. In germline, CDR1 is LGHDT, CDR2 YNNKEL (reference sequence). The CDR3 is 17 amino acids. The CDR3 sequence: CASSSRLAGGHTDTQYF. The CDR3 DNA reads TGTGCCAGCAGCTCTCGACTAGCGGGGGGCCACACAGATACGCAGTATTTT.

This chain connects TRBV7-2 to TRBJ1-1; tentatively, D is TRBD1 (5 bases). From germline, CDR1 is SGHTA and CDR2 FQGNSA. V was clipped by 2 bases and J by 8 bases, with 12 bases between them. This CDR3 comprises 13 residues. CDR3 bases: TGTGCCAGCAGCTTAAGTCCAGGGATGGAAGCTTTCTTT. The encoded protein is CASSLSPGMEAFF.

On this clonotype: Mismatch with germline at one junction end may stem from a read error. V is TRBV15 and J is TRBJ2-7; TRBD1 agrees at 10 bases. The germline gives CDR1 LNHNV, CDR2 YYDKDF (reference sequence). This CDR3 has 14 residues. The CDR3 coding sequence is TGTGTCACCTCGTGGGACAGGGGTTCGTACGAGCAGTACTTC. Its protein is CVTSWDRGSYEQYF.

Ten or more counts support this clonotype. This sequence joins TRBV29-1 and TRBJ2-7; 11 positions agree with TRBD2. Germline trimming cut 6 bases from V and 5 bases from J; bases unmatched to any gene: 24. The germline V gene encodes CDR1 SQVTM and CDR2 ANQGSEA. This CDR3 has 19 residues. The CDR3 nucleotides read TGCAGCGTAGTTACCTTGGACAGTTCTCTTACTAGCGGGAGACACGAGCAGTACTTC. Protein sequence: CSVVTLDSSLTSGRHEQYF.

This clonotype was detected only a few times. The V call is TRBV7-9, the J call TRBJ2-7; D is perhaps TRBD1 (6 bases). Germline loops: CDR1 SEHNR, CDR2 FQNEAQ (reference sequence). Deletions cut 5 bases from V and 4 bases from J, with 9 bases between. CDR3 size: 12 residues. This CDR3 is CASSLGQYEQYF. The CDR3 region has the DNA TGTGCCAGCAGCCTCGGACAGTACGAGCAGTACTTC.

The V and J genes are TRBV29-1 and TRBJ2-1, with D possibly matching TRBD2 (6 bases). Trimming took off 7 bases at V and 5 bases at J, with 6 bases between the two ends. The CDR3 sequence is 10 residues long. CDR1 is SQVTM and CDR2 is ANQGSEA in the germline V gene. CDR3 amino acids: CSAGDNEQFF. The CDR3 bases are TGCAGCGCGGGGGACAATGAGCAGTTCTTC.

This clonotype was seen at least ten times. The CDR3 sequence: CASSHRGRGTYEQYF. DNA of the CDR3: TGTGCCAGCAGTCACAGGGGCCGCGGAACCTACGAGCAGTACTTC. The rearrangement links TRBV12-3 or TRBV12-4 to TRBJ2-7; 7 positions match TRBD1. This CDR3 has 15 amino acids. Trimming at V came to 5 bases and at J to 2 bases, leaving 9 bases not matched to a gene.

This clonotype was counted ten times or more. The gene calls are TRBV6-1 and TRBJ2-1; D call uncertain. Germline V gene data show CDR1 as MNHNS and CDR2 as SASEGT. V lost 3 bases and J 3 bases, leaving 12 bases between the germline ends. The CDR3 spans 15 residues. CDR3: CASSEAPRSYNEQFF. The CDR3 coding sequence is TGTGCCAGCAGTGAGGCGCCGCGGAGCTACAATGAGCAGTTCTTC.

This clonotype was detected many times. The J gene is TRBJ1-1, the V gene TRBV7-6; 7 nucleotides agree with TRBD1. CDR1 is SGHVS and CDR2 is FNYEAQ in the germline V gene. The CDR3 sequence is 15 residues long. Trimming took 5 bases from V and 2 from J; bases not matched to a gene: 8. CDR3 amino acids: CASSPSGTANTEAFF. The CDR3 DNA reads as TGTGCCAGCAGCCCCTCTGGGACAGCTAACACTGAAGCTTTCTTT.

This clonotype was counted ten times or more. This chain connects TRBV7-3 to TRBJ2-3, with 8 positions matching TRBD2. V dropped 5 bases and J dropped 10; count of bases not matched to a gene: 5. Germline-derived CDR1 and CDR2 are SGHTA and FQGTGA. This CDR3 is built from 12 residues. CDR3 region: CASSPTSGSQYF. DNA for the CDR3: TGTGCCAGCAGCCCCACTAGCGGTTCGCAGTATTTT.

As for this clonotype: Given a much more abundant clone one base away, this may be a read error. V gene TRBV11-2 combines with J gene TRBJ2-1; D might be TRBD1 (6 bases). CDR1 and CDR2 from the germline V gene are SGHAT and FQNNGV. This CDR3 has 16 amino acids. Trimming removed 8 bases at V and 1 base at J, with 18 bases between. In DNA, the CDR3 is TGTGCCAGCGCCCCGAACCCAGACAGGTCCTACAATGAGCAGTTCTTC. This encodes CASAPNPDRSYNEQFF.

This clonotype was seen ten or more times. The chain recombines TRBV28 with TRBJ1-2, with D tentatively TRBD1 (6 bases). CDR3 length equals 15 residues. Germline V gene sequence: CDR1 MDHEN, CDR2 SYDVKM. V was cut by 3 bases and J by 3 bases, with 14 bases left in between. The chain's CDR3 is CASSLGGADYYGYTF. The DNA of the CDR3 is TGTGCCAGCAGTTTGGGGGGGGCTGATTACTATGGCTACACCTTC.

This clonotype was counted ten times or more. The chain has TRBV20-1 and TRBJ2-7, with TRBD2 identical over 8 bases. The CDR3 has 14 amino acids. Trimming took 6 bases from V and 0 from J; bases not matched to a gene: 7. Per the germline V gene, CDR1 is DFQATT and CDR2 is SNEGSKA (reference sequence). In DNA, the CDR3 is TGCAGTGCCCGGGGGGGGCGCGACTCCTACGAGCAGTACTTC. This sequence encodes CSARGGRDSYEQYF.

This clonotype was seen at least ten times. The rearrangement joins TRBV14 to TRBJ1-2, with D perhaps matching TRBD1 (5 bases). CDR1 and CDR2 from the germline V gene are SGHDN and FVKESK. V lost 4 bases to trimming and J lost 8 bases, with 17 bases between them. The CDR3 has 14 amino acids. As DNA, the CDR3 is TGTGCCAGCAGCCCGTCCGGGGCCCGGCGGGGCTACACCTTC. Amino acid sequence: CASSPSGARRGYTF.

This clonotype has a count of ten or more. The rearrangement joins TRBV7-8 to TRBJ2-2, with unresolved D. Germline V gene data show CDR1 as SGHVS and CDR2 as FQNEAQ. This CDR3 comprises 15 residues. Trimming pared 4 bases from V and 1 base from J, leaving 10 bases between. Here the CDR3 DNA reads TGTGCCAGCAGCTCTAGACGGATGAACACCGGGGAGCTGTTTTTT. Translated: CASSSRRMNTGELFF.